Below are 5 T cell receptor beta chains sequenced from a single sample in a study of T-cell memory formation after mild COVID-19. One entry per CDR3 protein results from TCRdb running MiXCR on the 5' RACE reads. The data contain about 280,000 distinct CDR3 sequences, 7% to 10% of them singletons. The source material was PBMCs or a T cell subset sorted from them (not recorded which). These receptors were obtained from a man aged 18 to 30 who had mild COVID-19 (a few samples of this study predate the infection). Cell type and time point are not known.

This CDR3 is CASSSLMDRNTGELFF. In nucleotides, the CDR3 is TGTGCCAGCAGTTCCCTTATGGACAGGAACACCGGGGAGCTGTTTTTT. This sequence joins TRBV27 and TRBJ2-2, with D tentatively TRBD1 (6 bases). This CDR3 has 16 residues. V was clipped by 4 bases and J by 1 base, with 13 bases between them. The V gene's germline CDR1 is MNHEY and CDR2 SMNVEV (reference sequence).

V gene TRBV4-1 combines with J gene TRBJ1-4; tentative D call: TRBD1 (5 bases). The germline gives CDR1 MGHRA, CDR2 YSYEKL. CDR3 length equals 15 residues. Trimming cost V 0 bases and J 4 bases, with 9 bases left between them. CDR3 DNA: TGCGCCAGCAGCCAAGAAGCCAGGGTTAATGAAAAACTGTTTTTT. Translated: CASSQEARVNEKLFF.

This rearrangement joins TRBV15 to TRBJ2-3; D gene ambiguous. Per germline, CDR1 LNHNV and CDR2 YYDKDF (reference sequence). The CDR3 spans 15 residues. V gave up 7 bases and J gave up 2 bases, with 16 bases separating them. The DNA of the CDR3 is TGTGCCACCACCGTAGTGGTAGACGTCACAGATACGCAGTATTTT. Translating gives CATTVVVDVTDTQYF.

The chain's CDR3 is CASSSTARGNTEAFF. The CDR3 DNA follows: TGTGCCAGCAGTTCGACTGCCCGGGGAAACACTGAAGCTTTCTTT. This sequence joins TRBV5-5 and TRBJ1-1; D unresolved. Germline V lookup: CDR1 SGHKS, CDR2 YYEKEE (reference sequence). V was pared by 5 bases and J by 2 bases, with 16 bases between. This CDR3 has 15 amino acids.

This clonotype was counted between two and nine times. This rearrangement joins TRBV4-1 to TRBJ1-1; weak D call: TRBD1 (5 bases). The CDR3 is made up of 17 amino acids. Trimming pared 1 base from V and 1 base from J, leaving 16 bases between. Germline V gives CDR1 MGHRA, CDR2 YSYEKL. The CDR3 loop is CASSQGAGKNQNTEAFF. The CDR3 region has the DNA TGCGCCAGCAGCCAAGGGGCAGGGAAGAACCAGAACACTGAAGCTTTCTTT.